This is a list of T cell receptor beta chains from one sample in a study of shared clonotypes between healthy human individuals. The assay was immunoSEQ multiplex PCR, and TCRdb's table has in-frame clones only and misses some. The sample lists around 370,000 clones, 90% to 97% occurring once. Specimen: memory CD8+ T cells sorted from blood. Source of these receptors: a man younger than 45 in good health. CDR3s include the opening cysteine and the closing phenylalanine or tryptophan. The D gene is left open where the match is weak. Clone size is not always given. Where it is, it says once, few, many or a class for expanded clones.

NA	TRBV6-5	TRBJ2-7	NA	TGTGCCAGCAGCTACGACTGGTCGTCCCTCGAGCAGTACTTC	CASSYDWSSLEQYF
NA	TRBV5-1	TRBJ2-7	NA	TGCGCCAGCAGCTTGTCCCAAGTGGTGTCCGGTCGCGAGCAGTACTTC	CASSLSQVVSGREQYF
NA	TRBV13	TRBJ2-3	NA	TGTGCCAGCAGCTTAGCGGGGCAGGGGACGACAGATACGCAGTATTTT	CASSLAGQGTTDTQYF
NA	TRBV6-6	TRBJ2-1	TRBD2	TGTGCCAGCCTCGGCGGGAGATGGACCTACAATGAGCAGTTCTTC	CASLGGRWTYNEQFF
NA	TRBV5-4	TRBJ2-1	TRBD2	TGTGCCAGCGGCACCGGGACTAGCGGGAGGCACAATGAGCAGTTCTTC	CASGTGTSGRHNEQFF
NA	TRBV6-5	TRBJ2-2	NA	TGTGCCAGCAGCCGGGACACCAACACCGGGGAGCTGTTTTTT	CASSRDTNTGELFF
few	TRBV29-1	TRBJ1-1	TRBD1	TGCAGCGCAGGACAGGGCACTGAAGCTTTCTTT	CSAGQGTEAFF
NA	TRBV21-1	TRBJ1-5	NA	TGTGCCAGCAGCACAGGGGGCAATCAGCCCCAGCATTTT	CASSTGGNQPQHF
NA	TRBV18	TRBJ2-1	NA	TGTGCCAGCTCACCACCTATAACAGCCCCCAATGAGCAGTTCTTC	CASSPPITAPNEQFF
NA	TRBV29-1	TRBJ2-7	NA	TGCAGCGTTTTGGGGATGGGGAATAAAGAGCAGTACTTC	CSVLGMGNKEQYF
NA	TRBV29-1	TRBJ2-1	NA	TGCAGCGTTGCGGGGTTTTCCTCCTACAATGAGCAGTTCTTC	CSVAGFSSYNEQFF
NA	TRBV9	TRBJ2-5	NA	TGTGCCAGCAGCGTAACTATCTCCGGGACTGGCAAAGAGACCCAGTACTTC	CASSVTISGTGKETQYF
NA	TRBV19	TRBJ1-1	NA	TGTGCCAGTAGTATGGGCTGGACAGTTCCTGAAGCTTTCTTT	CASSMGWTVPEAFF
NA	TRBV28	TRBJ1-1	TRBD1	TGTGCCAACCGACAGGGGAACACTGAAGCTTTCTTT	CANRQGNTEAFF